The 13 T cell receptor beta chains below come from one sample, sequenced in a study of T cell responses to AZD1222 COVID-19 vaccine (dated by TCRdb to the early 2020s). The method was the immunoSEQ multiplex PCR assay. TCRdb re-hosts the immuneACCESS table, in-frame sequences only. Its copies lack some clones; in the studies checked, an unresolved V gene accounts for under half of them, and the cause for the rest is not known. The sample table lists roughly 140,000 clones, 88% of them with a count of one. The ten largest make up around 2.3% of the sample. Interpreted using the paper, the time point label stands for: baseline before first vaccination. The sample consisted of peripheral blood, taken on day 0 of AZD1222 vaccination. These TCRs come from an adult in good health.

CDR3 in DNA: TGTGCCACCAGTTGGAAAACCGGGGAGCTGTTTTTT. Its translation is CATSWKTGELFF. V gene TRBV15 combines with J gene TRBJ2-2, with no clear D. The CDR3 runs 12 residues. The V end lost 6 bases, the J end lost 5 bases, and 7 bases lay between the germline ends. The germline V gene has CDR1 LNHNV and CDR2 YYDKDF (reference sequence).

V is TRBV28 and J is TRBJ2-2, with 13 nucleotides matching TRBD2. Germline trimming cut 5 bases from V and 1 base from J; bases unmatched to any gene: 10. The CDR3 length is 19 residues. The V gene's germline CDR1 is MDHEN and CDR2 SYDVKM. The chain's CDR3 is CASSPTSGRASKNTGELFF. The CDR3 DNA is TGTGCCAGCAGTCCCACTAGCGGGAGGGCCTCGAAGAACACCGGGGAGCTGTTTTTT.

The CDR3 spells CASSLADEKYYGYTF. The CDR3 DNA reads as TGCGCCAGCAGCTTGGCAGATGAGAAGTACTATGGCTACACCTTC. The rearrangement uses TRBV5-1 and TRBJ1-2; D is unresolved. Looked up from germline, CDR1 is SGHRS and CDR2 is YFSETQ. This CDR3 region has 15 residues. Trimming left V 0 bases short and J 3 bases short, with 12 bases between.

This chain uses TRBV14 with TRBJ2-7; 7 bases are a match to TRBD2. The CDR3 runs to 14 residues. Germline V gene sequence: CDR1 SGHDN, CDR2 FVKESK. With V trimmed by 1 base and J by 5 bases, 5 bases remained unmatched. DNA of the CDR3: TGTGCCAGCAGCCAAGGTGGCCTAGCGGACGAGCAGTACTTC. Residues: CASSQGGLADEQYF.

This chain links TRBV6-5 with TRBJ1-5; D is unresolved. The V and J ends lost 6 bases and 1 base respectively, with 10 bases between them. CDR3 length: 14 amino acids. In germline, CDR1 is MNHEY, CDR2 SVGAGI. The CDR3 loop reads CASRLRESNQPQHF. DNA for the CDR3: TGTGCCAGCAGACTTAGGGAAAGCAATCAGCCCCAGCATTTT.

This clone was seen a handful of times. The CDR3 spells CASSFRTYNEQFF. For the CDR3, the DNA is TGTGCCAGCAGTTTCCGGACTTACAATGAGCAGTTCTTC. V usage is TRBV12-3 or TRBV12-4 and J usage is TRBJ2-1; D might be TRBD2 (5 bases). The CDR3 runs 13 residues. V was pared by 3 bases and J by 4 bases, with 7 bases between.

The sample holds one count of this clone. J is TRBJ1-1 and V is TRBV5-1, with D possibly TRBD1 on 6 matching bases. The V and J ends lost 3 bases and 1 base respectively, with 13 bases between them. CDR1 and CDR2 from the germline V gene are SGHRS and YFSETQ. The CDR3 runs to 15 residues. The CDR3 here is CASSSYLTGNTEAFF. The CDR3 coding sequence is TGCGCCAGCAGCTCCTACCTGACAGGGAACACTGAAGCTTTCTTT.

The chain is built from TRBV2 and TRBJ1-2, with 10 bases identical to TRBD1. The V gene's germline CDR1 is SNHLY and CDR2 FYNNEI. CDR3 length equals 14 residues. The V gene end was trimmed by 8 bases and the J gene end by 5 bases; junction bases not matched to a gene: 8. CDR3 nucleotides: TGTGCCAGCCCCCCCGGGACAGGGGAGTATGGCTACACCTTC. Its translation is CASPPGTGEYGYTF.

CDR3 nucleotide sequence: TGCGCCAGCAGCCGGGCGGATACTAACTATGGCTACACCTTC. It codes for CASSRADTNYGYTF. The chain has TRBV5-1 and TRBJ1-2; no clear D gene. Per germline, CDR1 SGHRS and CDR2 YFSETQ. V gave up 4 bases and J gave up 0 bases, with 10 bases separating them. CDR3 size: 14 residues. Supplemented by reference TRBV5-1 and TRBJ1-2, the full variable domain reads KAGVTQTPRYLIKTRGQQVTLSCSPISGHRSVSWYQQTPGQGLQFLFEYFSETQRNKGNFPGRFSGRQFSNSRSEMNVSTLELGDSALYLCASSRADTNYGYTFGSGTRLTVV.

CDR3 sequence: CASSSRTVSGNTIYF. CDR3 in DNA: TGTGCCAGCAGCTCCCGGACAGTCTCTGGAAACACCATATATTTT. The chain uses TRBV13 and TRBJ1-3; D is perhaps TRBD1 (6 bases). The CDR3 is 15 amino acids. CDR1 is PRHDT and CDR2 is FYEKMQ in the germline V gene (reference sequence). Deletions cut 4 bases from V and 0 bases from J, with 10 bases between. The entire variable domain, with the rest obtained from reference TRBV13 and TRBJ1-3, is as follows: AAGVIQSPRHLIKEKRETATLKCYPIPRHDTVYWYQQGPGQDPQFLISFYEKMQSDKGSIPDRFSAQQFSDYHSELNMSSLELGDSALYFCASSSRTVSGNTIYFGEGSWLTVV.

The gene calls are TRBV3-1 (or the pseudogene TRBV3-2) and TRBJ1-2; 8 bases are a match to TRBD1. Germline V gene lookup returns CDR1 LGHDT and CDR2 YNNKEL (reference sequence). V gave up 1 base and J gave up 8 bases; unmatched junction bases: 9. There are 15 residues in the CDR3. Here the CDR3 reads CASSQVQTGEGGYTF. The CDR3 DNA sequence: TGTGCCAGCAGCCAAGTTCAGACAGGGGAGGGAGGCTACACCTTC.

This sequence joins TRBV11-2 and TRBJ2-7; 7 nucleotides match TRBD2. Trimming removed 5 bases from V and 6 bases from J; junction bases left unmatched: 10. This CDR3 spans 14 amino acids. The germline gives CDR1 SGHAT, CDR2 FQNNGV. CDR3 coding DNA: TGTGCCAGCAGCACCTCTCGAGGGAGGGGCGAGCAGTACTTC. Its translation is CASSTSRGRGEQYF.

The chain carries TRBV11-3 and TRBJ1-2; 11 bases agree with TRBD1. Germline-derived CDR1 and CDR2 are SGHNT and YENEEA. The CDR3 runs 13 residues. V lost 6 bases, J lost 7 bases, and 4 bases stayed unmatched. CDR3 DNA: TGTGCCAGCAGAGGACAGGGGGCCGTTGGCTACACCTTC. Translated: CASRGQGAVGYTF.